The source of this TCR beta chain is a study of blood T cell repertoires in COVID-19. Whole-study context: Acute-phase and convalescent COVID-19 samples originated in the United States, Italy and Spain. T cells, B-cell-depleted T cells, or PBMCs supplied cDNA or gDNA.

Those enrolled in Seattle joined during active infection and were followed longitudinally afterward. The CDR3 runs 13 residues. CDR1 MNHEY and CDR2 SVGAGI come from the germline V gene. V was pared by 8 bases and J by 4 bases, with 12 bases between. Study processing details: Estimated nucleated cell counts came from reference gene primer amplification. Assay: immunoSEQ multiplex PCR; the TCRdb copy retains only in-frame clones and omits some. Clonal size and the V and J genes are those of that table, whereas D and trimming came from the DNA. The profile covers 150,000 to 200,000 clones, with about 90% appearing a single time and roughly 9.8% taken by the ten largest.

The sequence came from a woman aged 60 to 75 with COVID-19, enrolled during active disease. This rearrangement joins TRBV6-5 to TRBJ1-5, with a tentative D call TRBD1 (6 bases). Material for sequencing was peripheral blood. In DNA form, the CDR3 reads TGTGCCAGCGGGAGGGGGGGGAATCAGCCCCAGCATTTT. Translation gives CASGRGGNQPQHF.